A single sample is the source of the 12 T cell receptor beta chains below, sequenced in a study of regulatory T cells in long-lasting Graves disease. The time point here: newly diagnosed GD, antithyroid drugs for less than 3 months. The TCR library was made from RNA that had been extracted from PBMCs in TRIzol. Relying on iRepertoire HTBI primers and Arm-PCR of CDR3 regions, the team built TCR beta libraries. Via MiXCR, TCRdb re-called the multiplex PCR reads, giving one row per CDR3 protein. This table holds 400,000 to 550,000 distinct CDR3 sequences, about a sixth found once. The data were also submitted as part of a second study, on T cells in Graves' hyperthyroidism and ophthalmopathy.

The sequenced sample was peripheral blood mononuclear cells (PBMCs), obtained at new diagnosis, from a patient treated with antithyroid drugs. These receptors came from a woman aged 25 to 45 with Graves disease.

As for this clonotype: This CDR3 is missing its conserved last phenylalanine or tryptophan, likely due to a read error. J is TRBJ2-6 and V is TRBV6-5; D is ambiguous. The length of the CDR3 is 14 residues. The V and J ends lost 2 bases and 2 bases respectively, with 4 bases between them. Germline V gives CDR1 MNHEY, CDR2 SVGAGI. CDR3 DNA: TGTGCCAGCAGTTACGGGGCTGGGGCCAACGTCCTGACTCTC. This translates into CASSYGAGANVLTL.

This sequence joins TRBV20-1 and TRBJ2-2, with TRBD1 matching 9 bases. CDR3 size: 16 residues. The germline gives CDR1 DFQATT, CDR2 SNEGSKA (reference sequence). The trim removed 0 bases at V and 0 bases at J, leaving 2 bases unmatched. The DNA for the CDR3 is TGCAGTGCTAGAGATTGGGACAGGGCGAACACCGGGGAGCTGTTTTTT. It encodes CSARDWDRANTGELFF.

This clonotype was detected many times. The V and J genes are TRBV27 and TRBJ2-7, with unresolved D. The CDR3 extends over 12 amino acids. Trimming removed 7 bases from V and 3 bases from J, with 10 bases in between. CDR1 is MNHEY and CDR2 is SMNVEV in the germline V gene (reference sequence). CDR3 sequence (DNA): TGTGCCAGCAAAAAGGGCGGCTACGAGCAGTACTTC. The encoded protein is CASKKGGYEQYF.

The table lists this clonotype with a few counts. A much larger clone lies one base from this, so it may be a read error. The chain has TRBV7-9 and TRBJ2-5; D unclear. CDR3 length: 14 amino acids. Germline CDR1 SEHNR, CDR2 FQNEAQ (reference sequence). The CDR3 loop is CASRPNGHQETRYF. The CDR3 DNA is TGTGCCAGCAGGCCCAACGGCCATCAAGAGACCCGGTACTTC.

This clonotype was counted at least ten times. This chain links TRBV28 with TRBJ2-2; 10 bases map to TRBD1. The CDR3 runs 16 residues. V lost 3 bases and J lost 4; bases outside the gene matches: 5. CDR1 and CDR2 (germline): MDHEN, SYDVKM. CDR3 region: CASSLWRQGATGELFF. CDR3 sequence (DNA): TGTGCCAGCAGTTTGTGGAGACAGGGGGCCACCGGGGAGCTGTTTTTT.

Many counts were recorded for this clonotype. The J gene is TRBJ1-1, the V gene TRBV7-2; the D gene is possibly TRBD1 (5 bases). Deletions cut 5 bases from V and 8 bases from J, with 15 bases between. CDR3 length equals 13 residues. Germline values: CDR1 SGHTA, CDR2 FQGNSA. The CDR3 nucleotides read TGTGCCAGCAGCCCATCTCCAGGGAGAGAAGCTTTCTTT. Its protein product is CASSPSPGREAFF.

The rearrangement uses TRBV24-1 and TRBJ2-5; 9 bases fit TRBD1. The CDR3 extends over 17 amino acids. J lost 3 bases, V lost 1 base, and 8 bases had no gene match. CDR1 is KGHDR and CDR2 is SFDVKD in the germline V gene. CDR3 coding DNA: TGTGCCACCAGTGATTTAATGACAGGGGGTGGAAAAGAGACCCAGTACTTC. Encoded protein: CATSDLMTGGGKETQYF.

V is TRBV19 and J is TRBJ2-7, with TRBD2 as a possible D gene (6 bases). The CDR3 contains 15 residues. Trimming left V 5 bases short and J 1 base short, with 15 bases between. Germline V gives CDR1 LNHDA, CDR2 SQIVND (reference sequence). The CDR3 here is CASSVLRGNSYEQYF. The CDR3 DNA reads TGTGCCAGTAGTGTTCTCCGGGGGAATTCCTACGAGCAGTACTTC.

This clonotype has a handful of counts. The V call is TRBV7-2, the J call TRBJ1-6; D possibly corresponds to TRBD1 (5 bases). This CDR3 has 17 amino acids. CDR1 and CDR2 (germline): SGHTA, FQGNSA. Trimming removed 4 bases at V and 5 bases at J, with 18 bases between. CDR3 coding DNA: TGTGCCAGCAGCTCGCACTTCCAGGGCAATAATAATTCACCCCTCCACTTT. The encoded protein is CASSSHFQGNNNSPLHF.

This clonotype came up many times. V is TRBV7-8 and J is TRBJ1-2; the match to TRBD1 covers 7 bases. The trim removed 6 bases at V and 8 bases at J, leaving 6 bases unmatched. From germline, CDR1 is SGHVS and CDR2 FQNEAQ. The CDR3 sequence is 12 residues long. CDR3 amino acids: CASRPTGDGYTF. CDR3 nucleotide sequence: TGTGCCAGCAGACCTACAGGGGACGGCTACACCTTC.

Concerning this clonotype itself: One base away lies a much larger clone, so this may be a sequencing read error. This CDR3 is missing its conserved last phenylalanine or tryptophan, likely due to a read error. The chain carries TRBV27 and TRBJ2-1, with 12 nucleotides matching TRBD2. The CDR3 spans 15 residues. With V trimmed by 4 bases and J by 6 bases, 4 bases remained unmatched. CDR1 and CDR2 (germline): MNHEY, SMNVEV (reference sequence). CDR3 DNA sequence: TGTGCCAGCAGTTACCGACTAGCGGGAGTCAATGAGCAGTTCTCC. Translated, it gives CASSYRLAGVNEQFS.

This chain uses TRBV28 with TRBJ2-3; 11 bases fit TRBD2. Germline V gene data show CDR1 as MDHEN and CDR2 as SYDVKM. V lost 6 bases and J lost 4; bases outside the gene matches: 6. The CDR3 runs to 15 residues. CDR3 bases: TGTGCCAGCAGGATTAGCGGGAGGGCCGCAGATACGCAGTATTTT. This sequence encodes CASRISGRAADTQYF.